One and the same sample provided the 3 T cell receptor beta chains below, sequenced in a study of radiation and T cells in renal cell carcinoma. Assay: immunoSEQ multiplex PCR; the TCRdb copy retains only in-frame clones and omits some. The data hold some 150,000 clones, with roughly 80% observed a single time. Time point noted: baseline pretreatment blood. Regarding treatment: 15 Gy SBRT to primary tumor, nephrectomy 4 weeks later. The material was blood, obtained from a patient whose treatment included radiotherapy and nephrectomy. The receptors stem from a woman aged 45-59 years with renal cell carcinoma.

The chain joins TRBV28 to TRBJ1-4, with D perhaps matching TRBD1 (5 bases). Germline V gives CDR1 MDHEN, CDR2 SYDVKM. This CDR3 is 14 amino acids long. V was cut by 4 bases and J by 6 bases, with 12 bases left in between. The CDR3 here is CASSSGAGDEKLFF. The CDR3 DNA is TGTGCCAGCAGTTCCGGGGCCGGGGATGAAAAACTGTTTTTT.

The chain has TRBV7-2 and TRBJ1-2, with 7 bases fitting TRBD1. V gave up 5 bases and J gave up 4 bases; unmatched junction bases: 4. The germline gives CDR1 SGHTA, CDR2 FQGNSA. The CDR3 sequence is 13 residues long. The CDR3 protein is CASSPTGSYGYTF. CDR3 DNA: TGTGCCAGCAGCCCGACAGGGAGCTATGGCTACACCTTC. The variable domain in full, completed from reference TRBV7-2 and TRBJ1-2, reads GAGVSQSPSNKVTEKGKDVELRCDPISGHTALYWYRQSLGQGLEFLIYFQGNSAPDKSGLPSDRFSAERTGGSVSTLTIQRTQQEDSAVYLCASSPTGSYGYTFGSGTRLTVV.

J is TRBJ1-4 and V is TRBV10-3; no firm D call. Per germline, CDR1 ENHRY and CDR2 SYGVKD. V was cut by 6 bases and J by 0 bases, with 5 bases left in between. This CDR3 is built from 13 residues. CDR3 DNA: TGTGCCATCAGGACGACAACTAATGAAAAACTGTTTTTT. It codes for CAIRTTTNEKLFF.